This TCR beta chain was sequenced for a study of T-cell reconstitution after alpha-beta-depleted transplantation in children. Whole-study findings and limits: About two months after transplant, alpha-beta T cells reportedly came from several hundred expanded graft clones. Surviving recipient T cells and intrathymic progenitors accounted for some patients' high TCRbeta diversity at day 60. A year post-transplant, T-cell counts and diversity derived mostly from newly produced T cells.

This clonotype was detected ten times or more. Its antigen is still unknown. Germline assignment: CDR1 SGHTA and CDR2 FQGTGA. The J segment lost 7 bases and the V segment lost 5 bases, leaving 8 bases of the junction unmatched. This CDR3 has 16 amino acids. As it was prepared, the TCRbeta library received unique molecular identifiers. TCRdb re-derived calls from the PCR reads in MiXCR, one entry per CDR3 protein. The sample lists hundreds of thousands of distinct CDR3 sequences, approximately 15% occurring once. The source was PBMCs, mostly from graft donor cells, collected 360 days after TCRalphabeta/CD19-depleted stem cell transplant. The rearrangement joins TRBV7-3 to TRBJ2-1, with 13 bases identical to TRBD2. This receptor was identified in a male patient between 5 and 17 years old who had a stem cell transplant for acute lymphoblastic leukemia, so the T cells may come from the graft donor. The CDR3 nucleotides read TGTGCCAGCAGCCTCGTAGTGACTAGCGGGAGGAATGAGCAGTTCTTC. Protein sequence: CASSLVVTSGRNEQFF.